This T cell receptor (beta chain) comes out of a study of blood T cells in healthy people across ages. CDR1 and CDR2 from the germline V gene are LNHNV and YYDKDF (reference sequence). The CDR3 is 14 residues long. The V and J ends lost 3 bases and 0 bases respectively, with 7 bases between them. The authors drew about 9.9 milliliters of peripheral blood from each donor. A J-beta primer mix and a sample-barcoded 5' primer were used in a second PCR of roughly 6 to 11 cycles. Each CDR3 protein gets one entry after TCRdb re-called the 5' RACE reads with MiXCR. The sample shows 850,000 or so distinct CDR3 sequences, more than 25% of them seen only once. This clonotype was detected ten times or more.

The receptor was derived from an elderly woman in good health. Source material: blood. The rearrangement links TRBV15 to TRBJ2-3, with D tentatively TRBD1 or TRBD2 (5 bases each). CDR3 region: CATSRGDSTDTQYF. CDR3 DNA sequence: TGTGCCACCAGCAGGGGGGACAGCACAGATACGCAGTATTTT.